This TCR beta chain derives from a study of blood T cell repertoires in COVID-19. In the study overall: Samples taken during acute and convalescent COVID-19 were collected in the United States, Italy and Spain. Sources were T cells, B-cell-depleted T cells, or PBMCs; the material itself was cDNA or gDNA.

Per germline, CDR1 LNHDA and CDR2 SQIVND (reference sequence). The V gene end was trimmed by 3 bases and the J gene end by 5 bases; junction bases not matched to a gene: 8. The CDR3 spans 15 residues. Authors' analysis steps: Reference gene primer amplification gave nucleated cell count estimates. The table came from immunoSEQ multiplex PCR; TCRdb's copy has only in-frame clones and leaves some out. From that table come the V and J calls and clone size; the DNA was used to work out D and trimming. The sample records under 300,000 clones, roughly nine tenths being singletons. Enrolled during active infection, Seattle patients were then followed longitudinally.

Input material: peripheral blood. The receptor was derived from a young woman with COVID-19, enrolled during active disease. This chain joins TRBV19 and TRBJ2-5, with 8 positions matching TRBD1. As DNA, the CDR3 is TGTGCCAGTAGTATCGGCAGGGACAGGTTGGAGACCCAGTACTTC. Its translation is CASSIGRDRLETQYF.